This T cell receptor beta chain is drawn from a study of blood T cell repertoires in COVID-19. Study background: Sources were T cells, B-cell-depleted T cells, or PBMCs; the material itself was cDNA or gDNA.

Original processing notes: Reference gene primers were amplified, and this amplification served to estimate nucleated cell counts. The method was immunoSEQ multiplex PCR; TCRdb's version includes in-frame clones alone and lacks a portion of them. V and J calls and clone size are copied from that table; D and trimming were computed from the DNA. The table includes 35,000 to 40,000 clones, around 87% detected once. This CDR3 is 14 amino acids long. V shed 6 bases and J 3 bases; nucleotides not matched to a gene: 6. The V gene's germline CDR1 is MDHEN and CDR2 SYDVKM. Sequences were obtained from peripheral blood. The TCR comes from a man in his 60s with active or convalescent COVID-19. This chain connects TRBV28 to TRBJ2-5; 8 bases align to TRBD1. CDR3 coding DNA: TGTGCCAGCAGCAGGGGACAGGTGAAAGAGACCCAGTACTTC. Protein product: CASSRGQVKETQYF.